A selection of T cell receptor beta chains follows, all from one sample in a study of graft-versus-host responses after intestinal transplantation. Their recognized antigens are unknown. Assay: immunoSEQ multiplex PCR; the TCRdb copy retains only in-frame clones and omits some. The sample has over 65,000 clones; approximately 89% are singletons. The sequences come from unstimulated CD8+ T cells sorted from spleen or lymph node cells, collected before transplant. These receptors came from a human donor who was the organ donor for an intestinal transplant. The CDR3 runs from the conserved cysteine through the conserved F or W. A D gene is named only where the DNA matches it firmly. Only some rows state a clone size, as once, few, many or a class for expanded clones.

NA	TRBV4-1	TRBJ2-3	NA	CASSQVVRLPWTDTQYF	TGCGCCAGCAGCCAAGTGGTCAGACTCCCGTGGACAGATACGCAGTATTTT
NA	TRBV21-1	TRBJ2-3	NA	CARGGSTDTQYF	TGTGCCAGAGGTGGAAGCACAGATACGCAGTATTTT
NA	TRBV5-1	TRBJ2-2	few	CASSLEGTGELFF	TGCGCCAGCAGCTTGGAGGGCACCGGGGAGCTGTTTTTT
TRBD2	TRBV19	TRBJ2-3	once	CASRPPGGAGDTQYF	TGTGCCAGTAGGCCTCCGGGGGGGGCGGGCGATACGCAGTATTTT
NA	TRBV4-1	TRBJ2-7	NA	CASSQKHWGVHSIEQYF	TGCGCCAGCAGCCAAAAACATTGGGGTGTACATTCCATCGAGCAGTACTTC
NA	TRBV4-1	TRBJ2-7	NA	CASSLHSSSSYEQYF	TGCGCCAGCAGCCTCCACAGCTCGAGCTCCTACGAGCAGTACTTC
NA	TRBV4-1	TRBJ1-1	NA	CASSRGTPGTEAFF	TGCGCCAGCAGCCGAGGGACCCCGGGTACTGAAGCTTTCTTT
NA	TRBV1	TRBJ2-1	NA	CTSSQDAYEQFF	TGCACCAGCAGCCAAGATGCATATGAGCAGTTCTTC
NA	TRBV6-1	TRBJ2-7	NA	CASSEATGSYEQYF	TGTGCCAGCAGTGAAGCGACCGGCTCGTACGAGCAGTACTTC
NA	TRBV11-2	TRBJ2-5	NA	CASSYGGDPGTQYF	TGTGCCAGCAGCTACGGTGGGGATCCAGGGACCCAGTACTTC
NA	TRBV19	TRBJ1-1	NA	CASSMISGANTEAFF	TGTGCCAGTAGTATGATTAGTGGGGCGAACACTGAAGCTTTCTTT
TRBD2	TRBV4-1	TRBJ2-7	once	CASSQPPELAGVNEQYF	TGCGCCAGCAGCCAACCGCCCGAACTAGCGGGAGTCAACGAGCAGTACTTC
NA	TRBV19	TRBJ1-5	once	CASTFGGTAQPQHF	TGTGCCAGTACTTTTGGAGGGACGGCTCAGCCCCAGCATTTT
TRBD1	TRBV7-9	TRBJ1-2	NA	CASSLGIRDRVYGYTF	TGTGCCAGCAGCTTAGGTATCCGGGACAGGGTATATGGCTACACCTTC
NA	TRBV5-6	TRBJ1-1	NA	CASSFDRGAEAFF	TGTGCCAGCAGCTTTGACCGGGGGGCTGAAGCTTTCTTT
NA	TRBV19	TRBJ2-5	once	CASSIRGEETQYF	TGTGCCAGTAGTATACGAGGAGAAGAGACCCAGTACTTC
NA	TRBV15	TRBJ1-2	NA	CATSRNRDANYGYTF	TGTGCCACCAGCAGAAACCGGGACGCTAACTATGGCTACACCTTC
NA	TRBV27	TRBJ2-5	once	CASSLRRPWRSQETQYF	TGTGCCAGCAGTTTACGTCGACCGTGGCGTTCTCAAGAGACCCAGTACTTC
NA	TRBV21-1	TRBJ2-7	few	CASSKAGYEQYF	TGTGCCAGCAGCAAAGCGGGTTACGAGCAGTACTTC
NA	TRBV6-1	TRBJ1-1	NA	CASSVWQDEAFF	TGTGCCAGCAGTGTCTGGCAGGATGAAGCTTTCTTT
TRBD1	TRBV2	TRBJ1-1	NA	CASRDRAENTEAFF	TGTGCCAGCAGAGACAGGGCGGAGAACACTGAAGCTTTCTTT
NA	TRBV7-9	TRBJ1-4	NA	CASSLTEIGEKLFF	TGTGCCAGCAGCTTAACCGAAATTGGTGAAAAACTGTTTTTT
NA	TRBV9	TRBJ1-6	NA	CASNGRGRESYNSPLHF	TGTGCCAGCAACGGAAGGGGCAGGGAATCGTATAATTCACCCCTCCACTTT
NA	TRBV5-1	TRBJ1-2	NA	CASSYEGPGDGYTF	TGCGCCAGCAGTTACGAAGGGCCCGGAGATGGCTACACCTTC
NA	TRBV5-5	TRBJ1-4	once	CASSQDDRAYGEKLFF	TGTGCCAGCAGCCAGGACGACCGGGCGTACGGTGAAAAACTGTTTTTT
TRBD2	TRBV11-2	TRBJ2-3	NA	CASSLVPGGDPYF	TGTGCCAGCAGCTTAGTTCCGGGAGGGGACCCGTATTTT
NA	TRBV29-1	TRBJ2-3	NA	CSVEEGVDSTDTQYF	TGCAGCGTTGAAGAAGGAGTAGATAGCACAGATACGCAGTATTTT
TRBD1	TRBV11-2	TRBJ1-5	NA	CASSTGQGGDQPQHF	TGTGCCAGCAGCACTGGACAGGGGGGGGATCAGCCCCAGCATTTT
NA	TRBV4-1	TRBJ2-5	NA	CASSQDLSKTTFQETQYF	TGCGCCAGCAGCCAAGATCTGAGTAAAACCACTTTCCAAGAGACCCAGTACTTC
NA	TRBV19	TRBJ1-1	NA	CASSETGNTEAFF	TGTGCCAGTAGTGAGACAGGGAACACTGAAGCTTTCTTT
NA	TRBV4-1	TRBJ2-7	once	CASSQGNGVIVYEQYF	TGCGCCAGCAGCCAAGGTAACGGGGTCATAGTGTACGAGCAGTACTTC
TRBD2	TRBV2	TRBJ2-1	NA	CASSEGYTSGDNEQFF	TGTGCCAGCAGTGAAGGGTACACTAGCGGAGACAATGAGCAGTTCTTC
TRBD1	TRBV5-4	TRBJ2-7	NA	CASSPGPTGTAYEQYF	TGTGCCAGCAGCCCGGGTCCGACAGGGACGGCCTACGAGCAATACTTC
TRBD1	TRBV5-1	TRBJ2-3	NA	CASSVTGGMADTQYF	TGCGCCAGCAGCGTTACAGGGGGTATGGCAGATACGCAGTATTTT
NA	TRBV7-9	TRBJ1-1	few	CASSRTTGTEAFF	TGTGCCAGCAGCAGAACCACCGGCACTGAAGCTTTCTTT
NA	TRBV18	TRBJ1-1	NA	CASSPPLGKAGTEAFF	TGTGCCAGCTCACCACCGCTGGGCAAAGCGGGCACTGAAGCTTTCTTT
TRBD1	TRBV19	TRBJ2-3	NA	CASSPGTGDTDTQYF	TGTGCCAGTAGTCCCGGGACAGGGGACACAGATACGCAGTATTTT
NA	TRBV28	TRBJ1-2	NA	CASSLQYPREFPSRDGYTF	TGTGCCAGCAGTCTGCAATATCCCAGGGAATTTCCGAGTAGGGATGGCTACACCTTC
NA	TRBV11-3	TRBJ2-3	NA	CASSRTSAETDTQYF	TGTGCCAGCAGCCGAACATCTGCGGAAACAGATACGCAGTATTTT
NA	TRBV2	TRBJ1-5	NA	CASSFDSNQPQHF	TGTGCCAGCAGTTTCGACAGTAATCAGCCCCAGCATTTT
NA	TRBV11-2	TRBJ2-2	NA	CASSLDVGVGTGELFF	TGTGCCAGCAGCTTGGACGTCGGGGTGGGAACCGGGGAGCTGTTTTTT
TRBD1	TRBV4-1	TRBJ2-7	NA	CASSQTGQGFYEQYF	TGCGCCAGCAGCCAAACGGGACAGGGGTTCTACGAGCAGTACTTC